This TCR beta chain derives from a study of shared clonotypes between healthy human individuals. Original handling: There were no quality scores in the junction-only immunoSEQ sequences, so filtering differed. Profiled with immunoSEQ multiplex PCR; TCRdb holds only in-frame clones, not every one. V and J calls and clone size are as listed in that table; D and trimming were resolved from the DNA. Here the sample spans millions of clones, about 94% being singletons. Naive CD8 cells lacked CD45RO, underwent positive selection for CCR7 and left out terminally differentiated effector memory CD45RA+ cells. The TCR originated in a man between 18 and 35 years old in good health. The sample consisted of naive CD8+ T cells sorted from blood.

This CDR3 reads CASSGTSWGTDTQYF. The CDR3 DNA reads TGTGCCAGCAGCGGGACTAGTTGGGGCACAGATACGCAGTATTTT. The rearrangement joins TRBV7-9 to TRBJ2-3; 8 bases are a match to TRBD2. The J segment lost 1 base and the V segment lost 5 bases, leaving 5 bases of the junction unmatched. The CDR3 is made up of 15 amino acids. Germline V lookup: CDR1 SEHNR, CDR2 FQNEAQ (reference sequence).